This T cell receptor (beta chain) was observed in a study of blood T cell repertoires in COVID-19. Sequencing used immunoSEQ multiplex PCR; TCRdb keeps in-frame clones, though not all of them. Of approximately 90,000 clones in the sample, 75% to 85% were seen once. Germline values: CDR1 SGHRS, CDR2 YFSETQ. The CDR3 is made up of 16 amino acids. Trimming cost V 4 bases and J 1 base; bases outside gene matches: 8. The clonotype was recovered from a man aged 60 to 69 with acute or convalescent COVID-19. Sequencing was carried out using peripheral blood. The gene calls are TRBV5-1 and TRBJ1-1, with 9 nucleotides matching TRBD1. CDR3 residues: CASSGPGQGPNTEAFF. The CDR3 DNA reads TGCGCCAGCAGCGGACCGGGACAGGGCCCGAACACTGAAGCTTTCTTT.